This T cell receptor (beta chain) comes out of a study of blood T cell repertoires in COVID-19. About the research overall: Samples of COVID-19 (acute and convalescent) were obtained from the United States, Italy and Spain. From T cells, B-cell-depleted T cells, or PBMCs came the material, which was cDNA or gDNA.

Germline CDR1 reads MRHNA; CDR2 reads SNTAGT. The CDR3 has 12 residues. Trimming removed 3 bases at V and 7 bases at J, with 7 bases between. In the authors' workflow: For nucleated cells, counts were estimated from reference gene primer amplification. Assay used: immunoSEQ multiplex PCR; TCRdb lists only in-frame clones, some missing. The V and J calls and clone size are taken from that table; D and trimming were inferred from the DNA. Of 200,000 to 250,000 clones listed, 84% are singletons. The TCR originated in a man aged 45-65 years with active or convalescent COVID-19. Source material: peripheral blood. V is TRBV6-4 and J is TRBJ2-1; weak D call: TRBD1 (6 bases). The CDR3 spells CASSEQGNEQFF. The CDR3 bases are TGTGCCAGCAGTGAACAGGGTAATGAGCAGTTCTTC.